These T cell receptor beta chains were read from a single sample in a study of T cell clonotyping in hematopoietic cell transplantation. The repertoire was sequenced with immunoSEQ multiplex PCR; TCRdb's copy has only in-frame clones and lacks some. The sample shows some 13,000 clones, 94% of them seen only once. Sample: PBMCs, taken 30 days after allogeneic stem cell transplant. These receptors were collected from a male patient in his sixties who had an allogeneic stem cell transplant from an unrelated donor, so the T cells may come from the graft donor. Some clones in this sample may be carry-over from other donors' samples. CDR3s leave out the opening cysteine and the closing phenylalanine or tryptophan.

CDR3aa,v_gene,j_gene
ASSLGRGTGELF,TRBV5-4,TRBJ2-2
ASSYSLQARGYTEAF,TRBV5-6,TRBJ1-1
ASSIVTSRYPSGANVLT,TRBV19,TRBJ2-6
ASSDGLPPNTGELF,TRBV6-4,TRBJ2-2
ASSSAGYEQY,TRBV6-1,TRBJ2-7
ASSLGGGVSTDTQY,TRBV7-9,TRBJ2-3
ASSHSYEQY,TRBV7-2,TRBJ2-7
ASSDRGAINQPQH,TRBV2,TRBJ1-5
ASSPTTSVSTDTQY,TRBV5-6,TRBJ2-3
ASSVRVGGVEKLF,TRBV9,TRBJ1-4
ASSLAGEYQPQH,TRBV7-8,TRBJ1-5
ASSASVARQETQY,TRBV7-7,TRBJ2-5
ASLQGAGYEQY,TRBV28,TRBJ2-7
ASSQGVREDGYT,TRBV4-3,TRBJ1-2
ASNRNGQGIYEQY,TRBV11-2,TRBJ2-7
ASSSLANYGYT,TRBV7-2,TRBJ1-2
AWSGQEKLF,TRBV30,TRBJ1-4
SAKGLADTGELF,TRBV29-1,TRBJ2-2
ASSTTGWGFTEAF,TRBV9,TRBJ1-1
AWQTGIENQPQH,TRBV30,TRBJ1-5
ASSPGPNQPQH,TRBV5-5,TRBJ1-5
ASSPASVYNEQF,TRBV11-1,TRBJ2-1
ASSGGGYTEAF,TRBV5-4,TRBJ1-1
ASSLADRALN,TRBV7-8,TRBJ1-2
ASTDTGYDGYT,TRBV6-6,TRBJ1-2
ASSQDRQGWTYEQY,TRBV4-3,TRBJ2-7
ASSPWTVSGELF,TRBV7-2,TRBJ2-2
ASSEGLMTYEQY,TRBV5-1,TRBJ2-7